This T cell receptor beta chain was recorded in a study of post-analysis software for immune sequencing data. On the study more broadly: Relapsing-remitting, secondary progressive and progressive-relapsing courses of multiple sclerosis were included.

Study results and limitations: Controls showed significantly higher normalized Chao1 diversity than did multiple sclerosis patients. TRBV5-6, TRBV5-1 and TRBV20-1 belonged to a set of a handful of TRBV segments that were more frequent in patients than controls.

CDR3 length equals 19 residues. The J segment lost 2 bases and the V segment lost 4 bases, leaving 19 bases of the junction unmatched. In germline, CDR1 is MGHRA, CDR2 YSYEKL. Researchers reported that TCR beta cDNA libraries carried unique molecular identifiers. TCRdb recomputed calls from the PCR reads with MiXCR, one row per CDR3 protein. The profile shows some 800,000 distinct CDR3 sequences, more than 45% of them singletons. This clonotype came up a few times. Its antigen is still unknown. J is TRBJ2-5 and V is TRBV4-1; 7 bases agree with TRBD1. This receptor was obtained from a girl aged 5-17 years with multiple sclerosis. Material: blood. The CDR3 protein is CASSPHVLRIVQGQETQYF. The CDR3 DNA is TGCGCCAGCAGCCCTCACGTACTAAGAATTGTACAGGGGCAAGAGACCCAGTACTTC.